The clone carrying this T cell receptor (beta chain) has ten or more counts. Its cognate antigen is unknown. Breast cancer patients provided tissue from their axillary draining lymph nodes. The CDR3 extends over 17 amino acids. Losses at the gene ends were 8 bases for V and 0 bases for J; bases not matched to a gene: 9. Germline values: CDR1 SGHVS, CDR2 FNYEAQ. The data stem from a study of breast tumors, draining lymph nodes, adjacent tissues. TCRdb re-analysed the multiplex PCR reads in MiXCR, keeping a single row per CDR3 protein. The sample lists approximately 150,000 distinct CDR3 sequences, less than 35% occurring once. General study points: Luminal-like breast cancer showed significantly greater tumor-nontumor repertoire similarity than basal-like breast cancer did. The data were judged consistent with most tumor T cells coming from lymph node and expanding in tumor.

Material for sequencing was axillary lymph node tissue. The V call is TRBV7-6, the J call TRBJ2-2; TRBD1 agrees at 10 bases. The sequence derives from a female donor with breast cancer. Some clones in this sample may be carry-over from other donors' samples. DNA of the CDR3: TGTGCCAGCGGAGCGACAGGGGGCATTTCGAACACCGGGGAGCTGTTTTTT. This gives the protein CASGATGGISNTGELFF.